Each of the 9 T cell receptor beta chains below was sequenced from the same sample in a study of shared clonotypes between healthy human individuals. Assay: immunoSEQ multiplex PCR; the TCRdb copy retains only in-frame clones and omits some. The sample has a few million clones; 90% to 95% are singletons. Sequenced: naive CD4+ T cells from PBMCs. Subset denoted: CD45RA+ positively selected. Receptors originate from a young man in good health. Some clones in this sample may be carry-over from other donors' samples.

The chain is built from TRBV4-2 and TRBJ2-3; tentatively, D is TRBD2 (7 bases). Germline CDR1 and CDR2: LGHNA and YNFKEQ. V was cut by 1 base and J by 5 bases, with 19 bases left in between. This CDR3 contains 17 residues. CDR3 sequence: CASSQAVRTGGLDTQYF. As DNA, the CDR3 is TGTGCCAGCAGCCAAGCAGTCAGAACGGGGGGCTTAGATACGCAGTATTTT.

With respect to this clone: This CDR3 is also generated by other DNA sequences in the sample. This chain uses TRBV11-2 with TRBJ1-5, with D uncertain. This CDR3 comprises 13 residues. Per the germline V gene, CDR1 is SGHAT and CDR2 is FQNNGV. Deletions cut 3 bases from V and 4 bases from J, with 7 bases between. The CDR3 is CASSFSGNQPQHF. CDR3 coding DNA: TGTGCCAGCAGCTTTTCCGGGAATCAGCCCCAGCATTTT.

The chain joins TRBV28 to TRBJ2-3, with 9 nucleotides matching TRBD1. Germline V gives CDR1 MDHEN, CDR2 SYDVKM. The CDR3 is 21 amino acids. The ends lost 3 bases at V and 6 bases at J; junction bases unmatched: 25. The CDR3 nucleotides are TGTGCCAGCAGTTTCGCCCTTGGTGCAAACCTTAGACAGGGGGAATTGGATACGCAGTATTTT. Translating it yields CASSFALGANLRQGELDTQYF.

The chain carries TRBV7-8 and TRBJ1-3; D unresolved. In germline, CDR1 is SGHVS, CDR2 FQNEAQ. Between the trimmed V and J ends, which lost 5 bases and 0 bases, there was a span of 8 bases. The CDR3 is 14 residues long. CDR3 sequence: CASSPINSGNTIYF. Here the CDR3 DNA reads TGTGCCAGCAGCCCGATAAACTCTGGAAACACCATATATTTT.

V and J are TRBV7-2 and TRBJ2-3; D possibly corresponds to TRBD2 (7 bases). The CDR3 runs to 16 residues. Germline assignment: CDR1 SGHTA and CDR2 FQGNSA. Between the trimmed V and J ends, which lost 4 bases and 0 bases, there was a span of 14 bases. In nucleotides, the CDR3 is TGTGCCAGCAGCTCCCGGGGGGCTCTAAGCACAGATACGCAGTATTTT. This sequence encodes CASSSRGALSTDTQYF.

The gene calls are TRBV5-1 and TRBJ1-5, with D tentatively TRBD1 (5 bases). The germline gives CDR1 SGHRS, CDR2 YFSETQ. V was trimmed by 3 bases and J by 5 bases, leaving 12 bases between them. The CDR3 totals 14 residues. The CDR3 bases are TGCGCCAGCAGCTGGGACGGGGGAGATCAGCCCCAGCATTTT. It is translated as CASSWDGGDQPQHF.

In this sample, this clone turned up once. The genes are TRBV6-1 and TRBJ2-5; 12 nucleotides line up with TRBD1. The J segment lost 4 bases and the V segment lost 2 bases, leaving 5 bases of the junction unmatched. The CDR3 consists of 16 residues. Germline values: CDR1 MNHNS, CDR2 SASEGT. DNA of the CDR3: TGTGCCAGCAGTGAACCGGGACAGGGGGCTGGAGAGACCCAGTACTTC. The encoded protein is CASSEPGQGAGETQYF.

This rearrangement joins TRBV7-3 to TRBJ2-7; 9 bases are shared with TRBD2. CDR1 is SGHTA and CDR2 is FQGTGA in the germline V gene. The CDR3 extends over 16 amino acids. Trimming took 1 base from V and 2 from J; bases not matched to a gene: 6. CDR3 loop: CASSLSGGRAPYEQYF. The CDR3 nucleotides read TGTGCCAGCAGCTTAAGCGGCGGGAGGGCCCCCTACGAGCAGTACTTC.

CDR3 DNA: TGTGCCAGCAGCTGGCCCGGGCTTGAGCAGTTCTTC. Translation gives CASSWPGLEQFF. The genes are TRBV7-6 and TRBJ2-1; D uncertain. CDR3 length: 12 residues. Germline V gene sequence: CDR1 SGHVS, CDR2 FNYEAQ. Between the trimmed V and J ends, which lost 4 bases and 9 bases, there was a span of 10 bases.